The 20 T cell receptor beta chains below were found in one sample sequenced in a study of blood T cells in healthy people across ages. Using a J-beta primer mix together with a sample-barcoded 5' primer, a second PCR was run for about 6 to 12 cycles. MiXCR, run by TCRdb on the 5' RACE reads, gives a single entry per CDR3 protein. The sample contains 1.6 million or so distinct CDR3 sequences, roughly 32% of which appear only once. The sequencing input was blood. The source is a woman aged 25 to 39 in good health.

This clonotype occurred many times. The chain recombines TRBV7-3 with TRBJ2-7; D is undetermined. There are 11 residues in the CDR3. Looked up from germline, CDR1 is SGHTA and CDR2 is FQGTGA. V was clipped by 8 bases and J by 2 bases, with 7 bases between them. CDR3 residues: CASVEPYEQYF. The CDR3 nucleotides read TGTGCCAGCGTGGAGCCCTACGAGCAGTACTTC.

The chain combines TRBV27 with TRBJ2-7; TRBD2 is a possible D gene (7 bases). The CDR3 spans 14 residues. Germline CDR1 MNHEY, CDR2 SMNVEV (reference sequence). V shed 6 bases and J shed 1 base, with 13 bases lying between them. CDR3 in DNA: TGTGCCAGCAGAACAGGGAGGGGATCCTACGAGCAGTACTTC. Translated, it gives CASRTGRGSYEQYF.

This chain links TRBV7-2 with TRBJ2-4; 7 nucleotides agree with TRBD2. Germline loops: CDR1 SGHTA, CDR2 FQGNSA. The CDR3 length is 16 residues. V trimming: 5 bases; J trimming: 5 bases; junction bases outside the gene matches: 12. The CDR3, as DNA: TGTGCCAGCAGCCCACTGGGGGGAGGGCCTCAAAACATTCAGTACTTC. It encodes CASSPLGGGPQNIQYF. Based on the CDR3 plus reference TRBV7-2 and TRBJ2-4, the full variable domain is GAGVSQSPSNKVTEKGKDVELRCDPISGHTALYWYRQSLGQGLEFLIYFQGNSAPDKSGLPSDRFSAERTGGSVSTLTIQRTQQEDSAVYLCASSPLGGGPQNIQYFGAGTRLSVL.

To note about this clonotype: A much larger clone differs from this one at a single base, so this may be a read error. V and J are TRBV10-3 and TRBJ1-1, with a tentative D call TRBD1 (6 bases). Germline-derived CDR1 and CDR2 are ENHRY and SYGVKD. V was clipped by 5 bases and J by 1 base, with 14 bases between them. The CDR3 contains 15 residues. The CDR3 is CAISPNGQQNTEAFF. As DNA, the CDR3 is TGTGCCATCAGTCCAAACGGACAGCAGAACACTGAAGCTTTCTTT.

V usage is TRBV6-5 and J usage is TRBJ1-3; D perhaps matches TRBD1 (6 bases). V was trimmed by 6 bases and J by 2 bases, leaving 17 bases between them. The CDR3 extends over 16 amino acids. Germline CDR1 and CDR2: MNHEY and SVGAGI. The CDR3 nucleotides are TGTGCCAGCAGGTCTCAGGGGTACATCCCTGGAAACACCATATATTTT. Its protein is CASRSQGYIPGNTIYF.

The genes are TRBV6-2 or TRBV6-3 and TRBJ1-1; D remains ambiguous. Deletions cut 7 bases from V and 4 bases from J, with 10 bases between. The germline CDR1 and CDR2 sequences are MNHEY and SVGEGT. The CDR3 length is 12 residues. The CDR3 sequence: CASTGPSTEAFF. Here the CDR3 DNA reads TGTGCCAGCACCGGACCCAGCACTGAAGCTTTCTTT.

The rearrangement links TRBV6-1 to TRBJ2-6; 9 bases agree with TRBD1. Losses at the gene ends were 6 bases for V and 5 bases for J; bases not matched to a gene: 5. The germline V gene has CDR1 MNHNS and CDR2 SASEGT. The CDR3 runs 15 residues. The CDR3 DNA reads as TGTGCCAGCAGGGACGGGACAGGGTGGGCCAACGTCCTGACTTTC. Its translation is CASRDGTGWANVLTF.

This clonotype has just a few counts. This sequence joins TRBV4-1 and TRBJ2-1, with 10 bases matching TRBD2. The junction had 12 bases not matched to a gene; V was cut back by 3 bases and J by 7 bases. CDR1 is MGHRA and CDR2 is YSYEKL in the germline V gene. This CDR3 region has 17 residues. In DNA form, the CDR3 reads TGCGCCAGCAGCCATAGGCAGAGACTAGCGGGCTGGAATGAGCAGTTCTTC. This sequence encodes CASSHRQRLAGWNEQFF.

The J gene is TRBJ2-7, the V gene TRBV11-2, with 8 nucleotides matching TRBD1. The CDR3 runs 14 residues. Germline trimming cut 5 bases from V and 2 bases from J; bases unmatched to any gene: 5. From germline, CDR1 is SGHAT and CDR2 FQNNGV. In DNA form, the CDR3 reads TGTGCCAGCAGCACGGACAGGGTTACCTACGAGCAGTACTTC. Translation: CASSTDRVTYEQYF.

In the case of this clonotype: With a much larger clone just one base away, this may be a read error. This chain uses TRBV9 with TRBJ1-2; 8 positions match TRBD1. The ends lost 3 bases at V and 8 bases at J; junction bases unmatched: 12. The CDR3 length is 15 residues. CDR1 and CDR2 (germline): SGDLS, YYNGEE. This CDR3 is CASSERDRSCRGYTF. The CDR3 nucleotides read TGTGCCAGCAGCGAGCGGGACAGGAGCTGTAGGGGCTACACCTTC.

The J gene is TRBJ1-1, the V gene TRBV27, with D tentatively TRBD1 (6 bases). This CDR3 contains 15 residues. The germline CDR1 and CDR2 sequences are MNHEY and SMNVEV (reference sequence). V lost 1 base, J lost 6 bases, and 15 bases lay in between. CDR3 nucleotides: TGTGCCAGCAGTTTATTCCTAGGGGAGGGGGCTGAAGCTTTCTTT. Translated: CASSLFLGEGAEAFF.

In this sample, this clonotype turned up once. The chain's CDR3 is CASSLEGRGNEAFF. The CDR3, as DNA: TGTGCCAGCAGCCTCGAGGGCAGGGGGAATGAAGCTTTCTTT. The chain has TRBV25-1 and TRBJ1-1; TRBD1 agrees at 7 bases. The V and J ends lost 6 bases and 7 bases, in that order; junction bases with no gene match: 11. The CDR3 totals 14 residues. From germline, CDR1 is MGHDK and CDR2 SYGVNS. The variable domain in full, completed from reference TRBV25-1 and TRBJ1-1, reads EADIYQTPRYLVIGTGKKITLECSQTMGHDKMYWYQQDPGMELHLIHYSYGVNSTEKGDLSSESTVSRIRTEHFPLTLESARPSHTSQYLCASSLEGRGNEAFFGQGTRLTVV.

This clonotype was seen more than once but under ten times. The chain uses TRBV7-9 and TRBJ2-1; 8 positions agree with TRBD2. The J segment lost 8 bases and the V segment lost 5 bases, leaving 14 bases of the junction unmatched. The CDR3 runs 16 residues. CDR1 is SEHNR and CDR2 is FQNEAQ in the germline V gene (reference sequence). Here the CDR3 reads CASSPTAGLVVDEQFF. In DNA form, the CDR3 reads TGTGCCAGCAGCCCCACGGCGGGACTAGTCGTGGATGAGCAGTTCTTC. Filled out from reference TRBV7-9 and TRBJ2-1, the complete variable domain reads DTGVSQNPRHKITKRGQNVTFRCDPISEHNRLYWYRQTLGQGPEFLTYFQNEAQLEKSRLLSDRFSAERPKGSFSTLEIQRTEQGDSAMYLCASSPTAGLVVDEQFFGPGTRLTVL.

This clonotype was picked up many times. The rearrangement joins TRBV7-2 to TRBJ2-3; 16 nucleotides align to TRBD2. V lost 5 bases to trimming and J lost 4 bases; unmatched junction nucleotides: 9. CDR3 length: 18 residues. Germline CDR1 reads SGHTA; CDR2 reads FQGNSA. In DNA form, the CDR3 reads TGTGCCAGCAGCCACAACAAGGGACTAGCGGGGGGGGCAGATACGCAGTATTTT. Amino acids: CASSHNKGLAGGADTQYF.

The V gene is TRBV6-4, the J gene TRBJ2-1; 8 bases match TRBD2. This CDR3 contains 15 residues. Germline-derived CDR1 and CDR2 are MRHNA and SNTAGT. The J segment lost 6 bases and the V segment lost 6 bases, leaving 10 bases of the junction unmatched. The CDR3 is CASSPGGGLFNEQFF. The CDR3 nucleotides read TGTGCCAGCAGCCCCGGGGGGGGACTATTCAATGAGCAGTTCTTC.

This chain links TRBV21-1 with TRBJ2-5; the table's TRBD1 call for D was not verified on the DNA. The J call may be faulty, since TRBJ2-7 better matches the DNA end. TRBV21-1 is deemed a pseudogene. This CDR3 spans 15 amino acids. The CDR3 coding sequence is TGTGCCAGCAGCAAAGGGCAGGACAGGACCTACGAGCAGTACTTC. Protein sequence: CASSKGQDRTYEQYF.

The rearrangement joins TRBV7-2 to TRBJ2-7; D is possibly TRBD2 (5 bases). V was clipped by 5 bases and J by 3 bases, with 14 bases between them. The germline V gene has CDR1 SGHTA and CDR2 FQGNSA. The CDR3 runs 14 residues. The CDR3, as DNA: TGTGCCAGCAGCACCTACAACCGGGACTACGAGCAGTACTTC. This sequence encodes CASSTYNRDYEQYF.

Concerning this clonotype itself: Being one base from a much bigger clone, this may be a read error. The V call is TRBV7-2, the J call TRBJ2-7; 12 nucleotides match TRBD1. The DNA matches TRBJ2-5 better at its end, which makes the J call doubtful. From germline, CDR1 is SGHTA and CDR2 FQGNSA. This CDR3 is built from 16 residues. CDR3: CASSSRDRGQWETQYF. The CDR3 region has the DNA TGTGCCAGCAGCTCCCGGGACAGGGGGCAGTGGGAGACCCAGTACTTC.

This clonotype was seen a single time. The gene calls are TRBV7-2 and TRBJ1-4; no firm D call. V was shortened by 5 bases and J by 7 bases, with 14 bases between the two germline ends. The CDR3 sequence is 14 residues long. CDR1 is SGHTA and CDR2 is FQGNSA in the germline V gene. The CDR3 DNA sequence: TGTGCCAGCAGCCTGGAAAGGCTGTCTGAAAAACTGTTTTTT. Encoded protein: CASSLERLSEKLFF.

The count of this clonotype is one. A much larger clonotype is one base distant, so this may be a read error. The gene calls are TRBV30 and TRBJ2-3, with D perhaps matching TRBD1 or TRBD2 (5 bases each). This CDR3 comprises 14 residues. From germline, CDR1 is GTSNPN and CDR2 SVGIG (reference sequence). The V gene lost 1 base and the J gene lost 0 bases, with 8 bases spanning the gap. The CDR3 bases are TGTGCCTGGAGTGGAGGGGTTAGCACAGATACGCAGTATTTT. It yields the protein CAWSGGVSTDTQYF.